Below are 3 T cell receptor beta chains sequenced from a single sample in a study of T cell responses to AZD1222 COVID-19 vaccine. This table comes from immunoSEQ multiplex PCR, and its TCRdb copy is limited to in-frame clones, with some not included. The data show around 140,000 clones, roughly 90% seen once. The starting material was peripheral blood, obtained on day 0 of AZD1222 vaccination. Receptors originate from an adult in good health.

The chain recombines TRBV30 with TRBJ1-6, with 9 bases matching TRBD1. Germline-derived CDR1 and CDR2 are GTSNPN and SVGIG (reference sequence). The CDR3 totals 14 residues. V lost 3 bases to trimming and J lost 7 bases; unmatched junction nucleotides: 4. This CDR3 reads CAWRTGTGNSPLHF. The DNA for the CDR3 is TGTGCCTGGAGGACCGGGACAGGGAATTCACCCCTCCACTTT.

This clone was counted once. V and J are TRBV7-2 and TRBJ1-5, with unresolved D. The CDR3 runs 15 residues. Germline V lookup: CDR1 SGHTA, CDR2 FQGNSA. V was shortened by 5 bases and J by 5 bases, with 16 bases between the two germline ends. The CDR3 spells CASSPVVGFDQPQHF. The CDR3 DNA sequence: TGTGCCAGCAGCCCCGTGGTGGGGTTCGATCAGCCCCAGCATTTT.

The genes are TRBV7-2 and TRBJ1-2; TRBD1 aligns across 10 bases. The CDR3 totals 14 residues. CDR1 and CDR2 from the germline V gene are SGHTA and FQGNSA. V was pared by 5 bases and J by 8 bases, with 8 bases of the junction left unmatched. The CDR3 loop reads CASSARQGAEGYTF. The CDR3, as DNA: TGTGCCAGCAGCGCCCGACAGGGGGCGGAGGGCTACACCTTC.